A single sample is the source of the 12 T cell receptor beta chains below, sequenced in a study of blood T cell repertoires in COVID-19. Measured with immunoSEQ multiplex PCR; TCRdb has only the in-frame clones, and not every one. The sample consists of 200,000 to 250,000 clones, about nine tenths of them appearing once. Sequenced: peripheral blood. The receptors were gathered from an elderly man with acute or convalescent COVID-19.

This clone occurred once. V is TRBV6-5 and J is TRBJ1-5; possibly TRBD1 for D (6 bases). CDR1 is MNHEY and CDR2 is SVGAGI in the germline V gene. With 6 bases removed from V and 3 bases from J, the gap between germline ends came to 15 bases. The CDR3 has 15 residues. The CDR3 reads CASRVGGAYNQPQHF. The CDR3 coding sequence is TGTGCCAGCAGGGTCGGGGGGGCCTACAATCAGCCCCAGCATTTT.

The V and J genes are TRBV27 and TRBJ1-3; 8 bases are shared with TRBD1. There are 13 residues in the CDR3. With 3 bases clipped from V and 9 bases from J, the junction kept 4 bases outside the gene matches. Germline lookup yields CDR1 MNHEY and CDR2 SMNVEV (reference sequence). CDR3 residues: CASSLTGDTTIYF. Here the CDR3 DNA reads TGTGCCAGCAGTTTGACAGGGGATACCACCATATATTTT.

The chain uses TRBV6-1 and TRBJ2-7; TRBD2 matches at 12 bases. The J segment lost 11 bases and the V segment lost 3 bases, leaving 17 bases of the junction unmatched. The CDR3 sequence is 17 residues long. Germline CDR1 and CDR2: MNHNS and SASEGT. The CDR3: CASSESSGRALRPREYF. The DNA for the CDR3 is TGTGCCAGCAGTGAGTCTAGCGGGAGGGCCCTACGTCCCCGGGAGTACTTC.

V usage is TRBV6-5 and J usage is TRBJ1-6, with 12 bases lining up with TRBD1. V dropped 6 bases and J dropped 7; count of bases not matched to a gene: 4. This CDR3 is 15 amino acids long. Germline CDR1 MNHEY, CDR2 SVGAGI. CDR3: CASRGDRGQNSPLHF. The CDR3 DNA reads TGTGCCAGCAGGGGGGACAGGGGGCAGAATTCACCCCTCCACTTT.

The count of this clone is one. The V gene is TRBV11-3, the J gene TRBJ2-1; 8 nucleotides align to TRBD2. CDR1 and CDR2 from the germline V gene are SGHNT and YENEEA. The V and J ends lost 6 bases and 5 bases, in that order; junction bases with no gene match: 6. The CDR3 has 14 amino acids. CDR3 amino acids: CASSREGQDNEQFF. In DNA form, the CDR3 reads TGTGCCAGCAGTCGGGAGGGCCAAGACAATGAGCAGTTCTTC.

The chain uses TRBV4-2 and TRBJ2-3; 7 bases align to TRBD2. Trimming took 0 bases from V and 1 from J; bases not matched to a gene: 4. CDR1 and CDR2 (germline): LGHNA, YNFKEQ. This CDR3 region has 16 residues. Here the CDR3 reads CASSQELARGTDTQYF. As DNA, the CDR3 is TGTGCCAGCAGCCAAGAACTAGCGAGGGGCACAGATACGCAGTATTTT.

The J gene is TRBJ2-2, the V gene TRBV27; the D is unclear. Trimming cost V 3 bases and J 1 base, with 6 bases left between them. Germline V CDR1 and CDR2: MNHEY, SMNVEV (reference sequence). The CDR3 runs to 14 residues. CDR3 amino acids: CASSFWQNTGELFF. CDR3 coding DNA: TGTGCCAGCAGTTTCTGGCAGAACACCGGGGAGCTGTTTTTT.

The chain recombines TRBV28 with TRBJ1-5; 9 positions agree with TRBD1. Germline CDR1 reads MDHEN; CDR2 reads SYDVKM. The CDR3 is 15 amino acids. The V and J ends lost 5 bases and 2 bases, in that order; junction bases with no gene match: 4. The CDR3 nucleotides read TGTGCCAGCAGTACAGGGGGCTTTGGCAATCAGCCCCAGCATTTT. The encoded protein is CASSTGGFGNQPQHF.

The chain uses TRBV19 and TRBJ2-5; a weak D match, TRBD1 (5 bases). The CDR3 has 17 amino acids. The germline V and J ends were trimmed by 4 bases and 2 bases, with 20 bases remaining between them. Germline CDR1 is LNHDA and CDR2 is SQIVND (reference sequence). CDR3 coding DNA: TGTGCCAGTAGTACGCGGTGGGGCGAGCCGCGGCAAGAGACCCAGTACTTC. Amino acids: CASSTRWGEPRQETQYF.

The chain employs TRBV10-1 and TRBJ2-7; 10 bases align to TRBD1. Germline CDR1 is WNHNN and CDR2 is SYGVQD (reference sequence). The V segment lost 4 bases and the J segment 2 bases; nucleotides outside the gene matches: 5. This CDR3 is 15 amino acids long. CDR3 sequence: CASSGGGTGAYEQYF. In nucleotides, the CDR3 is TGCGCCAGCAGTGGAGGGGGGACAGGGGCCTACGAGCAGTACTTC.

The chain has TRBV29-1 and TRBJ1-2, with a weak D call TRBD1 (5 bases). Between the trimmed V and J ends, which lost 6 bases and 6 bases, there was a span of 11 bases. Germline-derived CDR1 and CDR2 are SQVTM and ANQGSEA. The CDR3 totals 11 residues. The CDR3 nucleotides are TGCAGCGTCGCCTCGGGGGATGGCTACACCTTC. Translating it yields CSVASGDGYTF.

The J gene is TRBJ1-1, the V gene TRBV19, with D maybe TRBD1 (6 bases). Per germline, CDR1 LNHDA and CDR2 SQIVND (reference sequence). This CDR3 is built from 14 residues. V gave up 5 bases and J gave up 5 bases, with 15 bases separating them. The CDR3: CASSERGLGTEAFF. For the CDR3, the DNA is TGTGCCAGTAGTGAAAGGGGGTTGGGGACTGAAGCTTTCTTT.